This T cell receptor beta chain comes out of a study of vaccination effects on CD4 cells after COVID-19. On the study more broadly: Sampling occurred a median 72 days post second dose, range 14 to 241.

Researchers isolated CD4+ T cells once approximately eleven days of culture had elapsed. Of the BNT162b2 and mRNA-1273 vaccines, participants received two doses of one or the other. V gave up 8 bases and J gave up 5 bases; unmatched junction bases: 9. The CDR3 is made up of 15 amino acids. Germline CDR1 SNHLY, CDR2 FYNNEI. Some clones are missing from TCRdb's copy, which holds only in-frame ones; the method was immunoSEQ multiplex PCR. In the table there are roughly 45,000 clones, around 70% of which are singletons. As concerns this clone: The antigen remains undetermined.

Findings of the study overall: Late post-vaccination, clones induced by infection and those induced by vaccine underwent marked clonal contraction.

The gene calls are TRBV2 and TRBJ2-5; TRBD1 matches 12 bases. The receptor comes from a human donor who received a COVID-19 vaccine. This material consisted of CD4+ T cells from PBMCs cultured without peptide, taken after COVID-19 vaccination. The CDR3: CASEGTGGLGETQYF. The CDR3 bases are TGTGCCAGCGAAGGGACAGGGGGCTTGGGGGAGACCCAGTACTTC.